The T cell receptor beta chain under discussion was sequenced for a study of blood T cell repertoires in COVID-19 (TCRdb year 2020). A note on the overall study: Collaborator samples came from the United States, Italy and Spain and covered acute and convalescent phases of COVID-19. Samples came from the ongoing ImmuneRACE study (first 160 participants) plus 1,254 subjects from 6 global collaborators. Where available, HLA class I and class II types were obtained from metadata supplied by the sample provider rather than from assay-based typing. A de-identified subject ID, COVID-19 status, age in years and sex were almost always included in the sample metadata. The dataset comprised deeply sampled blood TCRbeta repertoires from subjects exposed to, actively infected with, or recovered from COVID-19. The repertoires were released in a freely available public database meant as a resource for research on the immune response to SARS-CoV-2. The prospective study material was composed of cDNA or gDNA derived from T cells, B-cell-depleted T cells, or PBMCs.

Whole blood was collected in K2EDTA tubes by collaborating institutions according to the institutions' own protocols. For TCRbeta analysis, collaborator samples were shipped as frozen whole blood, as isolated PBMCs, or as DNA extracted from either sample type. The immunoSEQ Assay, a bias-controlled multiplex PCR, was used to amplify TCRbeta CDR3 regions from genomic DNA. As for the authors' bioinformatics: Nucleated cell counts per sample were estimated from amplification of reference gene primers within the assay. Sequence reads were collapsed and filtered to measure the absolute abundance of every unique TCRbeta CDR3 rearrangement. For each sample, productive Simpson clonality was calculated by taking the square root of Simpson's diversity index across productive rearrangements. The table comes from immuneACCESS by way of TCRdb, which keeps in-frame sequences with V and J called. Part of the clones is missing from these tables; in studies checked, under half for an unresolved V gene and the rest for unknown reasons. V and J calls plus clone size are reproduced from that table; the DNA served to infer D and trimming. The sample table holds hundreds of thousands of clones, of which approximately 82% were seen once. The ten largest clones capture 2% to 3% of the sample.

The investigation overall reported the following: Clinical and demographic metadata were provided uncurated, with the amount varying by source and participant.

Details on this clone: The antigen it binds to is not known. Base qualities were left out, and no much larger clone turns up one base away.

Taken from cysteine to phenylalanine, the CDR3 has 14 residues. The sequence is cut down to CDR3 DNA, 42 bases in frame from base 1. After removal of 9 bases from V and 10 bases from J, the junction retains 11 bases not matched to a gene. From the germline V gene, CDR1 is MRHNA and CDR2 is SNTAGT. The TCR comes from a woman in her seventies with active or convalescent COVID-19. The sequenced sample consisted of peripheral blood. Recombination joined TRBV6-4 with TRBJ1-6, and 8 junctional nucleotides match TRBD1. Here the CDR3 is given as CASASDRAGSPLHF. The DNA is TGTGCCAGTGCCTCGGACAGGGCGGGATCACCCCTCCACTTT.